These T cell receptor beta chains were read from a single sample in a study of tumor-infiltrating lymphocytes in localized non-small cell lung cancer. The data were produced by immunoSEQ multiplex PCR, yet TCRdb's version contains in-frame clones alone and is incomplete. The profile covers some 15,000 clones, with 69% appearing a single time and 4.5% to 7.5% taken by the ten largest. Sequencing input: lung tumor tissue. The receptors here all came from a human donor with non-small cell lung cancer. CDR3s include the opening cysteine and the closing phenylalanine or tryptophan. D genes are given only for firm matches. Rows give clone size only sometimes, using once, few, many, or a class for an expanded clone.

clone size	J gene	V gene	D gene	CDR3 protein	CDR3 DNA
NA	TRBJ2-5	TRBV18	TRBD1	CASSPSTGGTQYF	TGTGCCAGCTCACCATCGACAGGGGGGACCCAGTACTTC
NA	TRBJ2-3	TRBV5-6	NA	CASSLRSSTDTQYF	TGTGCCAGCAGCTTGAGATCTAGCACAGATACGCAGTATTTT
NA	TRBJ2-6	TRBV5-4	TRBD1	CASRGDRVISSGANVLTF	TGTGCCAGCAGGGGGGACAGGGTAATTTCGTCTGGGGCCAACGTCCTGACTTTC
NA	TRBJ2-3	TRBV6-4	TRBD2	CASSASGGTDTQYF	TGTGCCAGCAGTGCTAGCGGAGGCACAGATACGCAGTATTTT
NA	TRBJ2-3	TRBV6-5	NA	CASSYSGGTDTQYF	TGTGCCAGCAGTTACTCGGGGGGCACAGATACGCAGTATTTT
NA	TRBJ2-3	TRBV30	NA	CAWSVGLEGTDTQYF	TGTGCCTGGAGTGTCGGCCTGGAGGGCACAGATACGCAGTATTTT
few	TRBJ2-1	TRBV7-9	TRBD2	CASRMETSGRRNEQFF	TGTGCCAGCAGGATGGAGACTAGCGGGAGACGCAATGAGCAGTTCTTC
NA	TRBJ2-7	TRBV5-5	TRBD1	CASSLRDRGPYEQYF	TGTGCCAGCAGCTTAAGGGACAGGGGTCCCTACGAGCAGTACTTC
NA	TRBJ1-1	TRBV11-2	NA	CASSQDGNTEAFF	TGTGCCAGCAGCCAGGACGGCAACACTGAAGCTTTCTTT
NA	TRBJ2-5	TRBV5-1	NA	CASSFGQGRETQYF	TGCGCCAGCAGCTTTGGGCAGGGGAGGGAGACCCAGTACTTC
NA	TRBJ2-3	TRBV5-6	NA	CASSFEGNTDTQYF	TGTGCCAGCAGCTTCGAGGGCAACACAGATACGCAGTATTTT
once	TRBJ2-3	TRBV18	TRBD2	CASSPKTGGSSDTQYF	TGTGCCAGCTCACCTAAGACTGGCGGGAGCTCAGATACGCAGTATTTT
NA	TRBJ2-2	TRBV7-3	TRBD2	CASSPTSGAGYTGELFF	TGTGCCAGCAGCCCAACCTCGGGAGCGGGGTACACCGGGGAGCTGTTTTTT
NA	TRBJ2-2	TRBV6-1	NA	CASSEVGGTTGELFF	TGTGCCAGCAGCGAGGTAGGAGGGACCACCGGGGAGCTGTTTTTT
once	TRBJ2-2	TRBV6-5	TRBD2	CASNMLAGTGELFF	TGTGCCAGCAATATGCTAGCGGGCACCGGGGAGCTGTTTTTT
NA	TRBJ2-7	TRBV19	TRBD2	CASRETSANSYEQYF	TGTGCCAGTAGAGAGACTAGCGCAAACTCCTACGAGCAGTACTTC
once	TRBJ2-5	TRBV5-4	NA	CASSLFLGGGETQYF	TGTGCCAGCAGCTTGTTTTTGGGAGGAGGGGAGACCCAGTACTTC
NA	TRBJ1-2	TRBV28	NA	CASSTPGGGYTF	TGTGCCAGCAGCACCCCGGGGGGCGGCTACACCTTC
NA	TRBJ2-6	TRBV30	NA	CAWSVSRVRTGANVLTF	TGTGCCTGGAGTGTCTCCAGGGTGAGGACTGGGGCCAACGTCCTGACTTTC
NA	TRBJ2-7	TRBV7-9	NA	CASSHPTIRGEQYF	TGTGCCAGCAGTCACCCTACGATAAGGGGCGAGCAGTACTTC
NA	TRBJ2-7	TRBV19	TRBD1	CASSMWGQGGTYEQYF	TGTGCCAGTAGTATGTGGGGACAGGGGGGGACCTACGAGCAGTACTTC
NA	TRBJ2-7	TRBV6-1	TRBD2	CASSESAGEGHEQYF	TGTGCCAGCAGTGAATCGGCGGGAGAAGGTCACGAGCAGTACTTC
NA	TRBJ2-7	TRBV5-4	NA	CASSPGLNSYEQYF	TGTGCCAGCAGCCCGGGACTTAACTCCTACGAGCAGTACTTC
medium-sized	TRBJ2-3	TRBV11-2	NA	CASSLQGTDTQYF	TGTGCCAGCAGCCTACAGGGAACAGATACGCAGTATTTT
hyperexpanded	TRBJ2-5	TRBV7-9	TRBD2	CASSLTSGTETQYF	TGTGCCAGCAGCCTGACTAGCGGGACAGAGACCCAGTACTTC
NA	TRBJ2-2	TRBV27	TRBD1	CASSHGQGSSGELFF	TGTGCCAGCAGTCACGGACAGGGGTCGTCCGGGGAGCTGTTTTTT
NA	TRBJ2-7	TRBV9	TRBD2	CASSVGLGSYEQYF	TGTGCCAGCAGCGTCGGACTAGGTTCCTACGAGCAGTACTTC
NA	TRBJ1-3	TRBV9	NA	CASAEGRTGNTIYF	TGTGCCAGTGCGGAGGGGCGAACTGGAAACACCATATATTTT
NA	TRBJ1-6	TRBV15	NA	CATSREGHPYNSPLHF	TGTGCCACCAGCAGAGAGGGGCACCCCTATAATTCACCCCTCCACTTT
NA	TRBJ2-2	TRBV14	TRBD1	CASKRTGTNTGELFF	TGTGCCAGCAAAAGGACAGGGACGAACACCGGGGAGCTGTTTTTT
NA	TRBJ2-5	TRBV7-2	TRBD2	CASSDSGTSGGGLETQYF	TGTGCCAGCAGCGATTCCGGGACTAGCGGGGGCGGATTGGAGACCCAGTACTTC